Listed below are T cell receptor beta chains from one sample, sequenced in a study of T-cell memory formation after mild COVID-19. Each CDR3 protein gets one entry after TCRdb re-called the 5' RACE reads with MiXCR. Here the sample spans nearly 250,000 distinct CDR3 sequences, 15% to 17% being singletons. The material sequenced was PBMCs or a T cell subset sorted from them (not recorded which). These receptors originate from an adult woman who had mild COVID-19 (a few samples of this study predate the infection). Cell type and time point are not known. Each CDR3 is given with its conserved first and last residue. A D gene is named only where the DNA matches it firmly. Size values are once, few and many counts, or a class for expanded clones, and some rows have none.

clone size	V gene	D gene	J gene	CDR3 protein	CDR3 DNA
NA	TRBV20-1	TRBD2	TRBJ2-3	CSASPTLAGGTDTQYF	TGCAGTGCTAGTCCGACTCTAGCGGGGGGTACAGATACGCAGTATTTT
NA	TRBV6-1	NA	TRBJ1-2	CASSVPDSGYYGYTF	TGTGCCAGCAGTGTGCCGGACAGTGGGTACTATGGCTACACCTTC
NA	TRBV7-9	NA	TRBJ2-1	CASSLYGVGDHEQFF	TGTGCCAGCAGCTTATACGGAGTAGGAGATCATGAGCAGTTCTTC
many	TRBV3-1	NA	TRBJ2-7	CASSLRGGSYEQYF	TGTGCCAGCAGCCTTCGGGGCGGTTCCTACGAGCAGTACTTC
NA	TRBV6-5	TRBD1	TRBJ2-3	CASSGGQGTQYF	TGTGCCAGCAGTGGCGGACAGGGGACGCAGTATTTT
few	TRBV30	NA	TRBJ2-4	CAWSPGGRQGNIQYF	TGTGCCTGGAGTCCCGGAGGGAGGCAGGGAAACATTCAGTACTTC
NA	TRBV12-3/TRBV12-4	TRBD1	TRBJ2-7	CASSSAGGRYF	TGTGCCAGCAGTTCGGCAGGGGGTCGGTACTTC
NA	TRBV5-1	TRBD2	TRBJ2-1	CASSLNVASGRSTKYNEQFF	TGCGCCAGCAGTTTAAATGTCGCTAGCGGGAGGTCAACGAAATACAATGAGCAGTTCTTC
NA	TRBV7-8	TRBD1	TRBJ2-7	CASSVRTGPYEQYF	TGTGCCAGCTCGGTTCGGACAGGCCCCTACGAGCAGTACTTC
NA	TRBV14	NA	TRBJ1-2	CASSPRGTDGYTF	TGTGCCAGCAGCCCCCGAGGGACGGATGGCTACACCTTC
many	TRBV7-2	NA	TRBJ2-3	CASSFRARNTDTQYF	TGTGCCAGCAGCTTTCGCGCCAGGAACACAGATACGCAGTATTTT
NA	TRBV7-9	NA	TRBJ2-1	CASTGRGSGSYNEQFF	TGTGCCAGCACGGGAAGGGGGTCTGGCTCCTACAATGAGCAGTTCTTC
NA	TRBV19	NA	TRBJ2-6	CASRPTGSGANVLTF	TGTGCCAGTAGGCCTACGGGCTCTGGGGCCAACGTCCTGACTTTC
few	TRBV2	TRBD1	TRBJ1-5	CASRGQEHQPQHF	TGTGCCAGCAGGGGACAGGAGCATCAGCCCCAGCATTTT
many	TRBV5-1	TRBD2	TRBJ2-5	CASSPGLAGGQETQYF	TGCGCCAGCAGCCCGGGACTAGCGGGAGGACAGGAGACCCAGTACTTC
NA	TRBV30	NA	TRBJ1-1	CAWSLRGGNTEAFF	TGTGCCTGGAGCCTTCGGGGGGGAAACACTGAAGCTTTCTTT
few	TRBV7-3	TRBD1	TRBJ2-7	CASSLAGGQYEQYF	TGTGCCAGCAGCTTAGCAGGGGGCCAATACGAGCAGTACTTC